The 24 T cell receptor beta chains reported below all come from one sample, sequenced in a study of cytomegalovirus exposure and HLA in healthy donors. The PCR was carried out with 60 Vbeta primers and 13 Jbeta primers. Sequenced by immunoSEQ multiplex PCR; TCRdb stores in-frame clones only, minus some. Counted here are some 270,000 clones, roughly 80% occurring once; the ten biggest clones make up more than 0.3%. The material sequenced was PBMCs. The origin of the receptors is a girl aged 2-10 years in good health and CMV-seronegative.

The chain recombines TRBV14 with TRBJ1-1; D is possibly TRBD1 (5 bases). Between the trimmed V and J ends, which lost 1 base and 6 bases, there was a span of 12 bases. This CDR3 region has 14 residues. Germline V lookup: CDR1 SGHDN, CDR2 FVKESK. In DNA form, the CDR3 reads TGTGCCAGCAGCCAAGCTGGTTGGGGCGCTGAAGCTTTCTTT. It specifies CASSQAGWGAEAFF.

The genes are TRBV28 and TRBJ2-7, with D possibly TRBD2 on 6 matching bases. The V gene's germline CDR1 is MDHEN and CDR2 SYDVKM. V dropped 5 bases and J dropped 6 bases, with 23 bases sitting between them. The CDR3 has 16 residues. The CDR3 DNA reads TGTGCCAGCAGTACGCCCGGACAACCCCCGGAGGGCGAGCAGTACTTC. It translates to CASSTPGQPPEGEQYF. Drawing the rest from reference TRBV28 and TRBJ2-7, the complete variable domain is DVKVTQSSRYLVKRTGEKVFLECVQDMDHENMFWYRQDPGLGLRLIYFSYDVKMKEKGDIPEGYSVSREKKERFSLILESASTNQTSMYLCASSTPGQPPEGEQYFGPGTRLTVT.

V usage is TRBV19 and J usage is TRBJ2-1; 10 nucleotides match TRBD2. Trimming took 2 bases from V and 4 from J; bases not matched to a gene: 11. This CDR3 has 18 residues. The germline gives CDR1 LNHDA, CDR2 SQIVND (reference sequence). The CDR3: CASSIRGAGGPRYNEQFF. The CDR3, as DNA: TGTGCCAGTAGTATAAGGGGAGCGGGAGGGCCGAGATACAATGAGCAGTTCTTC.

The chain employs TRBV5-1 and TRBJ2-7; TRBD1 matches 9 bases. V was clipped by 4 bases and J by 6 bases; unmatched bases: 5. The CDR3 contains 13 residues. CDR1 is SGHRS and CDR2 is YFSETQ in the germline V gene. CDR3 nucleotide sequence: TGCGCCAGCAGCACGGGACAGGGTAGCGAGCAGTACTTC. This codes for CASSTGQGSEQYF.

In this sample, this clone turned up once. J is TRBJ2-3 and V is TRBV11-2; the D gene is possibly TRBD2 (5 bases). V shed 10 bases and J shed 4 bases, with 27 bases lying between them. This CDR3 is 17 amino acids long. Germline CDR1 SGHAT, CDR2 FQNNGV. The CDR3 nucleotides read TGTGCCACCAACACATTCCTGGGGAGTCTAGACGCAGATACGCAGTATTTT. Its protein is CATNTFLGSLDADTQYF.

The rearrangement links TRBV28 to TRBJ2-3, with TRBD2 matching 14 bases. Germline V gene sequence: CDR1 MDHEN, CDR2 SYDVKM. J was trimmed by 4 bases and V by 6 bases; bases with no gene match: 6. The CDR3 length is 16 residues. Here the CDR3 DNA reads TGTGCCAGCAGCCGCGGACTAGCGGGGGGAGCAGATACGCAGTATTTT. Translating it yields CASSRGLAGGADTQYF.

The CDR3 spells CASSRDFNYGYTF. In nucleotides, the CDR3 is TGCGCCAGCAGTCGGGACTTTAACTATGGCTACACCTTC. The V call is TRBV23-1, the J call TRBJ1-2; a possible D gene is TRBD1 (5 bases). TRBV23-1 is sorted into the ORF group, with uncertain function. The CDR3 loop spans 13 amino acids. V lost 4 bases and J lost 1, with 7 bases in between.

The chain recombines TRBV11-3 with TRBJ2-3; 11 nucleotides agree with TRBD2. This CDR3 spans 15 amino acids. V was clipped by 5 bases and J by 2 bases; unmatched bases: 3. CDR1 and CDR2 from the germline V gene are SGHNT and YENEEA. The CDR3 spells CASSRLAGNTDTQYF. CDR3 in DNA: TGTGCCAGCAGCCGACTAGCGGGGAACACAGATACGCAGTATTTT.

The CDR3 spells CASSLVVAGGQETQYF. CDR3 sequence (DNA): TGTGCCAGCAGCTTGGTTGTAGCGGGGGGACAAGAGACCCAGTACTTC. The V call is TRBV13, the J call TRBJ2-5; TRBD2 aligns across 10 bases. CDR3 length: 16 residues. Germline loops: CDR1 PRHDT, CDR2 FYEKMQ (reference sequence). Trimming took 3 bases from V and 2 from J; bases not matched to a gene: 6.

The V and J genes are TRBV9 and TRBJ2-7; maybe TRBD1 (6 bases). The CDR3 totals 16 residues. The germline V gene has CDR1 SGDLS and CDR2 YYNGEE. V was cut by 0 bases and J by 3 bases, with 16 bases left in between. In nucleotides, the CDR3 is TGTGCCAGCAGCGTAGGAATAGGGACAAAGATCTACGAGCAGTACTTC. Translation gives CASSVGIGTKIYEQYF.

The chain combines TRBV2 with TRBJ2-3; TRBD2 matches 7 bases. This CDR3 is 16 amino acids long. J gave up 1 base and V 8 bases, and 12 bases lay outside the gene matches. Germline V lookup: CDR1 SNHLY, CDR2 FYNNEI. The CDR3 sequence is CASGDRQRGCTDTQYF. CDR3 DNA sequence: TGTGCCAGCGGCGACAGACAGCGGGGTTGCACAGATACGCAGTATTTT.

The chain joins TRBV6-7 to TRBJ1-3, with 9 bases that match TRBD1. TRBV6-7 is an open reading frame, and its role is uncertain. The CDR3 runs 15 residues. Trimming at V came to 2 bases and at J to 7 bases, leaving 6 bases not matched to a gene. The CDR3 DNA is TGTGCCAGCAGTTACCCTGGACAGGGGTGGAACACCATATATTTT. Its protein is CASSYPGQGWNTIYF.

The chain combines TRBV6-1 with TRBJ2-1; the D is unclear. Deletions cut 4 bases from V and 1 base from J, with 8 bases between. Germline CDR1 and CDR2: MNHNS and SASEGT. This CDR3 has 14 residues. CDR3 residues: CASSGQTSYNEQFF. The DNA for the CDR3 is TGTGCCAGCAGTGGGCAGACTTCCTACAATGAGCAGTTCTTC.

The chain uses TRBV11-2 and TRBJ1-4; tentative D call: TRBD1 (5 bases). CDR3 length equals 15 residues. Germline CDR1 SGHAT, CDR2 FQNNGV. Trimming removed 1 base at V and 1 base at J, with 7 bases between. CDR3 nucleotides: TGTGCCAGCAGCTTAGGGGGGGAAACTAATGAAAAACTGTTTTTT. Translating it yields CASSLGGETNEKLFF.

The gene calls are TRBV18 and TRBJ2-1; TRBD2 agrees at 8 bases. CDR3 length: 15 residues. Germline lookup yields CDR1 KGHSH and CDR2 LQKENI. The V gene end was trimmed by 0 bases and the J gene end by 12 bases; junction bases not matched to a gene: 10. CDR3 sequence: CASSPPGTSVKWQFF. CDR3 DNA sequence: TGTGCCAGCTCACCACCCGGGACTAGTGTAAAATGGCAGTTCTTC.

The rearrangement links TRBV6-1 to TRBJ2-5, with TRBD2 matching over 8 bases. Germline-derived CDR1 and CDR2 are MNHNS and SASEGT. CDR3 length: 15 residues. Trimming took 6 bases from V and 5 from J; bases not matched to a gene: 11. CDR3 bases: TGTGCCAGCAGCCGGGAGGGGAGGGTTTGGGAGACCCAGTACTTC. It translates to CASSREGRVWETQYF.

The rearrangement joins TRBV7-6 to TRBJ2-7; 8 bases line up with TRBD2. Germline CDR1 reads SGHVS; CDR2 reads FNYEAQ. Germline trimming cut 5 bases from V and 7 bases from J; bases unmatched to any gene: 10. The CDR3 has 14 amino acids. The DNA of the CDR3 is TGTGCCAGCAGCCCGTTGTCTAGCGGGTATGAGCAGTACTTC. Translation: CASSPLSSGYEQYF.

The genes are TRBV7-9 and TRBJ1-3, with 7 bases lining up with TRBD1. With 1 base clipped from V and 2 bases from J, the junction kept 8 bases outside the gene matches. Looked up from germline, CDR1 is SEHNR and CDR2 is FQNEAQ (reference sequence). This CDR3 spans 17 amino acids. The CDR3 sequence: CASSLGDSSYTGNTIYF. The CDR3 nucleotides are TGTGCCAGCAGCTTAGGGGACAGTTCCTACACTGGAAACACCATATATTTT.

V gene TRBV11-2 combines with J gene TRBJ2-4; D is perhaps TRBD2 (7 bases). Trimming left V 4 bases short and J 8 bases short, with 27 bases between. This CDR3 region has 18 residues. Germline values: CDR1 SGHAT, CDR2 FQNNGV. The CDR3 DNA sequence: TGTGCCAGCAGCTACATAGGGGGGGGACACTTGCTTGGGGACATTCAGTACTTC. Its protein is CASSYIGGGHLLGDIQYF.

V usage is TRBV7-6 and J usage is TRBJ2-3; perhaps TRBD2 as D (5 bases). The CDR3 runs to 12 residues. The V end was cut by 3 bases, the J end by 8 bases, with 9 bases between. CDR1 is SGHVS, CDR2 FNYEAQ, per germline. The CDR3 bases are TGTGCCAGCAGCTTCCTAGCTGGTACGCAGTATTTT. Translated, it gives CASSFLAGTQYF.

J is TRBJ2-4 and V is TRBV5-4, with a weak D call TRBD2 (5 bases). Germline V gene data show CDR1 as SGHNT and CDR2 as YYREEE (reference sequence). The CDR3 extends over 14 amino acids. With 4 bases removed from V and 8 bases from J, the gap between germline ends came to 16 bases. CDR3 region: CASSRSGGVDIQYF. The CDR3 bases are TGTGCCAGCAGCCGATCCGGAGGAGTGGACATTCAGTACTTC.

As concerns this clone: Within the sample, other DNA sequences also encode this same CDR3. The V gene is TRBV9, the J gene TRBJ2-1; possibly TRBD2 for D (5 bases). The CDR3 has 15 residues. The V gene lost 0 bases and the J gene lost 0 bases, with 7 bases spanning the gap. In germline, CDR1 is SGDLS, CDR2 YYNGEE. DNA for the CDR3: TGTGCCAGCAGCGTAGGGAGCGGCTCCTACAATGAGCAGTTCTTC. Its translation is CASSVGSGSYNEQFF.

The genes are TRBV19 and TRBJ1-4; D is uncertain. V gave up 3 bases and J gave up 3 bases, with 11 bases separating them. CDR1 LNHDA and CDR2 SQIVND come from the germline V gene (reference sequence). The CDR3 has 15 amino acids. Here the CDR3 reads CASSIGSAANEKLFF. The DNA for the CDR3 is TGTGCCAGTAGTATTGGGTCGGCGGCTAATGAAAAACTGTTTTTT.

The chain employs TRBV5-4 and TRBJ2-3, with 9 bases fitting TRBD2. The CDR3 has 15 residues. Germline trimming cut 5 bases from V and 2 bases from J; bases unmatched to any gene: 6. The germline V gene has CDR1 SGHNT and CDR2 YYREEE (reference sequence). The CDR3 coding sequence is TGTGCCAGCAGTCCGCGGGGGGGAATCACAGATACGCAGTATTTT. This codes for CASSPRGGITDTQYF.